The TCR beta chain under discussion was sequenced for a study of shared clonotypes between healthy human individuals. Points from the study as a whole: Clonotypes which were not shared had lower generation probabilities than clonotypes that all four donors shared. Sequencing depth was expected to influence donor clonotype sharing.

Germline-derived CDR1 and CDR2 are SQVTM and ANQGSEA. V was clipped by 8 bases and J by 1 base; unmatched bases: 6. This CDR3 has 13 amino acids. With regard to this clone: Its antigen is not identified.

All participating donors were Caucasian adults from Nashville, Tennessee. The assay was immunoSEQ multiplex PCR, and TCRdb's table has in-frame clones only and misses some. This repertoire shows more than 1 million clones, around 82% found once; its top ten account for approximately 0.52%. Sequencing was performed on memory CD4+ T cells from PBMCs. Indicated subset: CD45RA-negative fraction. V gene TRBV29-1 combines with J gene TRBJ2-5; 8 bases line up with TRBD1. The clonotype originates from a man younger than 35 in good health. Some clones in this sample may be carry-over from other donors' samples. This CDR3 reads CSPGQDAQETQYF. The CDR3, as DNA: TGCAGCCCGGGACAGGACGCCCAAGAGACCCAGTACTTC. Supplemented by reference TRBV29-1 and TRBJ2-5, the full variable domain reads SAVISQKPSRDICQRGTSLTIQCQVDSQVTMMFWYRQQPGQSLTLIATANQGSEATYESGFVIDKFPISRPNLTFSTLTVSNMSPEDSSIYLCSPGQDAQETQYFGPGTRLLVL.